One and the same sample provided the 14 T cell receptor beta chains below, sequenced in a study of CDR3 diversity in severe acne. MiXCR, run by TCRdb on the PCR reads, gives a single entry per CDR3 protein. The repertoire holds approximately 84,000 distinct CDR3 sequences, with around 49% as singletons. Sequenced material: blood. The receptors come from a male donor in good health, without acne.

A note on this clonotype: One end of the junction does not line up with germline, which may come from a read error. The chain carries TRBV10-3 and TRBJ1-1; D may be TRBD1 (5 bases). CDR1 and CDR2 from the germline V gene are ENHRY and SYGVKD. This CDR3 contains 14 residues. The CDR3 nucleotides are TGTGCCAGTCGAAGGGACGCGGGGAACACCGAAGCTTTCTTT. This sequence encodes CASRRDAGNTEAFF.

In DNA form, the CDR3 reads TGTGCCAGCAGTGGGACAACAACCGATGAGCAGTTCTTC. Translating gives CASSGTTTDEQFF. The gene calls are TRBV6-4 and TRBJ2-7; D is possibly TRBD1 (5 bases). The J call is doubtful: the DNA matches TRBJ2-1 better. This CDR3 contains 13 residues. Germline V lookup: CDR1 MRHNA, CDR2 SNTAGT.

This clonotype was detected many times. The chain couples TRBV15 to TRBJ1-5; TRBD1 matches at 7 bases. Germline CDR1 LNHNV, CDR2 YYDKDF (reference sequence). The CDR3 extends over 15 amino acids. V lost 4 bases, J lost 2 bases, and 5 bases stayed unmatched. The CDR3 region has the DNA TGTGCCACCAGCATTTACAGGGGTGGCAATCAGCCCCAGCATTTT. It codes for CATSIYRGGNQPQHF.

This clonotype was recorded at least ten times. The rearrangement joins TRBV7-9 to TRBJ2-5; 8 nucleotides align to TRBD2. J gave up 5 bases and V 3 bases, and 5 bases lay outside the gene matches. Looked up from germline, CDR1 is SEHNR and CDR2 is FQNEAQ (reference sequence). This CDR3 is built from 14 residues. The DNA of the CDR3 is TGTGCCAGCAGCTTTACTAGCGGCGGGGAGACCCAGTACTTC. This sequence encodes CASSFTSGGETQYF.

There are many counts of this clonotype. V is TRBV6-1 and J is TRBJ1-2, with D possibly being TRBD1 (5 bases). V lost 5 bases and J lost 1, with 11 bases in between. This CDR3 has 14 amino acids. Germline values: CDR1 MNHNS, CDR2 SASEGT. As DNA, the CDR3 is TGTGCCAGCAGTAAGGGGTCCCTTAACTATGGCTACACCTTC. Its translation is CASSKGSLNYGYTF.

This clonotype was observed a few times. V and J are TRBV11-3 and TRBJ1-1; D is perhaps TRBD1 (5 bases). Trimming stripped 4 bases from V and 6 bases from J, with 15 bases between. The CDR3 sequence is 14 residues long. Germline lookup yields CDR1 SGHNT and CDR2 YENEEA. The CDR3 is CASSSPVGTAEAFF. CDR3 DNA: TGTGCCAGCAGCTCCCCGGTAGGGACGGCTGAAGCTTTCTTT. The whole variable domain, filled in from reference TRBV11-3 and TRBJ1-1, reads EAGVVQSPRYKIIEKKQPVAFWCNPISGHNTLYWYLQNLGQGPELLIRYENEEAVDDSQLPKDRFSAERLKGVDSTLKIQPAELGDSAVYLCASSSPVGTAEAFFGQGTRLTVV.

The gene calls are TRBV19 and TRBJ1-5; no firm D call. Germline lookup yields CDR1 LNHDA and CDR2 SQIVND (reference sequence). Trimming stripped 5 bases from V and 9 bases from J, with 14 bases between. The CDR3 has 13 amino acids. The CDR3 here is CASSPGQLMPQHF. CDR3 bases: TGTGCCAGTAGTCCCGGGCAGCTTATGCCCCAGCATTTT.

Remarks on this clonotype: This could be a read error, since a much larger clone is one nucleotide away. The chain is built from TRBV2 and TRBJ2-2; TRBD1 or TRBD2 may be the D gene (5 bases each). The CDR3 is 15 residues long. CDR1 and CDR2 from the germline V gene are SNHLY and FYNNEI. Trimming took off 6 bases at V and 4 bases at J, with 15 bases between the two ends. This CDR3 reads CASSLRGSGTGELFF. In nucleotides, the CDR3 is TGTGCCAGCAGCCTACGGGGCTCCGGCACCGGGGAGCTGTTTTTT. The variable domain in full, with the rest retrieved from reference TRBV2 and TRBJ2-2, is EPEVTQTPSHQVTQMGQEVILRCVPISNHLYFYWYRQILGQKVEFLVSFYNNEISEKSEIFDDQFSVERPDGSNFTLKIRSTKLEDSAMYFCASSLRGSGTGELFFGEGSRLTVL.

This sequence joins TRBV7-9 and TRBJ1-1, with TRBD1 matching 7 bases. Germline V lookup: CDR1 SEHNR, CDR2 FQNEAQ (reference sequence). The V segment lost 5 bases and the J segment 0 bases; nucleotides outside the gene matches: 9. The CDR3 sequence is 16 residues long. CDR3 residues: CASSPQTGPVNTEAFF. The CDR3, as DNA: TGTGCCAGCAGCCCTCAGACAGGGCCGGTGAACACTGAAGCTTTCTTT.

V is TRBV20-1 and J is TRBJ2-7, with 7 bases lining up with TRBD2. V trimming: 8 bases; J trimming: 6 bases; junction bases outside the gene matches: 10. Germline V CDR1 and CDR2: DFQATT, SNEGSKA (reference sequence). The CDR3 contains 12 residues. Here the CDR3 reads CSLGRTGGEQYF. The CDR3 region has the DNA TGCAGTTTAGGGAGGACGGGAGGCGAGCAGTACTTC.

The chain combines TRBV2 with TRBJ2-2; no clear D. The CDR3 is made up of 17 amino acids. Germline V gene data show CDR1 as SNHLY and CDR2 as FYNNEI. Trimming removed 0 bases at V and 2 bases at J, with 13 bases between. CDR3: CASSEARLRTNTGELFF. CDR3 coding DNA: TGTGCCAGCAGTGAAGCGCGTCTCAGGACCAACACCGGGGAGCTGTTTTTT. The full variable domain, rest sourced from reference TRBV2 and TRBJ2-2, is EPEVTQTPSHQVTQMGQEVILRCVPISNHLYFYWYRQILGQKVEFLVSFYNNEISEKSEIFDDQFSVERPDGSNFTLKIRSTKLEDSAMYFCASSEARLRTNTGELFFGEGSRLTVL.

J is TRBJ2-1 and V is TRBV20-1; 12 nucleotides agree with TRBD2. V shed 8 bases, J shed 5 bases, and the junction held 4 bases outside the gene matches. Per the germline V gene, CDR1 is DFQATT and CDR2 is SNEGSKA (reference sequence). This CDR3 region has 13 residues. The CDR3 coding sequence is TGCAGTACACTAGCGGGAGGCCACAATGAGCAGTTCTTC. Its translation is CSTLAGGHNEQFF.

Concerning this clonotype itself: The conserved phenylalanine or tryptophan normally closing the CDR3 is absent here, so this likely arose from a read error. Because the CDR3's place on the DNA is in doubt, the DNA is left out and the CDR3 is given as listed by TCRdb. The V call is TRBV5-6, the J call TRBJ2-1; the DNA was not used to check the table's D call, TRBD1. The CDR3 adds up to 14 amino acids, both ends counted. CDR1 is SGHDT, CDR2 YYEEEE, per germline. The CDR3 region is CASSSVPRGYTFGS.

This clonotype was seen a few times. The rearrangement uses TRBV7-8 and TRBJ1-4; unclear D gene. Trimming cost V 7 bases and J 5 bases, with 8 bases left between them. Germline CDR1 SGHVS, CDR2 FQNEAQ. The CDR3 length is 12 residues. DNA for the CDR3: TGTGCCAGCACTCTGGGGAATGAAAAACTGTTTTTT. Amino acid sequence: CASTLGNEKLFF.